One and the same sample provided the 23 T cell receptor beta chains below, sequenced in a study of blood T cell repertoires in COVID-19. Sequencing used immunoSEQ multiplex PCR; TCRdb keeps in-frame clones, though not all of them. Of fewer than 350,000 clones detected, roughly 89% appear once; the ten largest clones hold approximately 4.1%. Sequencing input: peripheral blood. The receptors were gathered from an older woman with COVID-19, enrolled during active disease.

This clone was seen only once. CDR3 protein: CSVAEGGYTF. CDR3 nucleotides: TGCAGCGTTGCCGAGGGAGGCTACACCTTC. The V and J genes are TRBV29-1 and TRBJ1-2, with unresolved D. Germline loops: CDR1 SQVTM, CDR2 ANQGSEA. V was cut by 4 bases and J by 8 bases, with 8 bases left in between. The CDR3 runs 10 residues.

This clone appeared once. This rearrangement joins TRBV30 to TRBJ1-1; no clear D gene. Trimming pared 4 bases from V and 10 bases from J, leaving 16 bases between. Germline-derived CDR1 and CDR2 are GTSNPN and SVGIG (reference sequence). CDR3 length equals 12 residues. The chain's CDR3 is CAWNLGERVAFF. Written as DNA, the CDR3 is TGTGCCTGGAATTTGGGAGAACGGGTAGCTTTCTTT.

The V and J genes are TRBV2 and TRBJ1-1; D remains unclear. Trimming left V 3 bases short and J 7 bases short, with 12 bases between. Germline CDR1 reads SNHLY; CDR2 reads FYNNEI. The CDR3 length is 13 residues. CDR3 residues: CASSDSSRNEAFF. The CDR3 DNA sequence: TGTGCCAGCAGTGATAGCTCACGGAATGAAGCTTTCTTT. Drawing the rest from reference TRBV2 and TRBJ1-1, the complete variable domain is EPEVTQTPSHQVTQMGQEVILRCVPISNHLYFYWYRQILGQKVEFLVSFYNNEISEKSEIFDDQFSVERPDGSNFTLKIRSTKLEDSAMYFCASSDSSRNEAFFGQGTRLTVV.

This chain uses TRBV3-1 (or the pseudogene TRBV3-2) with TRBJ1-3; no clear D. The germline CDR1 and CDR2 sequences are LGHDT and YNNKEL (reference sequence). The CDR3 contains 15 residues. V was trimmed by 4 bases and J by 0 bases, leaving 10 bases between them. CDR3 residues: CASSPQHNSGNTIYF. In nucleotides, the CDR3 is TGTGCCAGCAGCCCGCAACACAACTCTGGAAACACCATATATTTT.

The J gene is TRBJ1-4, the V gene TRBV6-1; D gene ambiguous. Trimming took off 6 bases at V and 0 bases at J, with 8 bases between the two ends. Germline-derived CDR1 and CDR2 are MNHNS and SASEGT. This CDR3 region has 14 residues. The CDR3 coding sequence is TGTGCCAGCAGGGAGGGTGCAACTAATGAAAAACTGTTTTTT. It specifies CASREGATNEKLFF.

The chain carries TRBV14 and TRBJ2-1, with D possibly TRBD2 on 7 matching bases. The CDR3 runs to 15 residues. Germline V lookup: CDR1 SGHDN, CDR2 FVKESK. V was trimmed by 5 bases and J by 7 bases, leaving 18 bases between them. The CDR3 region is CASSELGGALNEQFF. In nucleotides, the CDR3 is TGTGCCAGCAGCGAGCTGGGGGGGGCCTTAAATGAGCAGTTCTTC.

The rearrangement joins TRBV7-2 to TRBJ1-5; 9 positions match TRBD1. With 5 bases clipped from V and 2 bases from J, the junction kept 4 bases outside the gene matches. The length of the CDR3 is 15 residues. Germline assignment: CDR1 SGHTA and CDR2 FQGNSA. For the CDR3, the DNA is TGTGCCAGCAGCACCCGGACAGGGGGCAATCAGCCCCAGCATTTT. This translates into CASSTRTGGNQPQHF.

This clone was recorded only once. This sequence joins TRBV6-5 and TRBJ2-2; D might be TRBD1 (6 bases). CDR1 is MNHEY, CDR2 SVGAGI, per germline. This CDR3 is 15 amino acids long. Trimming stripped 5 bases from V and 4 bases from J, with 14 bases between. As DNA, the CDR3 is TGTGCCAGCAGTCTTGCAGGACAGCTCACCGGGGAGCTGTTTTTT. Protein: CASSLAGQLTGELFF.

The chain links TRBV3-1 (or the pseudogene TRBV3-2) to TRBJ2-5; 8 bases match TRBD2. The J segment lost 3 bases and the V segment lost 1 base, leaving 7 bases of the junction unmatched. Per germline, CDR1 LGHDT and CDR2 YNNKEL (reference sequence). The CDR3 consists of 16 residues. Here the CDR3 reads CASSQVYGGVKETQYF. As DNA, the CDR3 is TGTGCCAGCAGCCAAGTTTACGGGGGGGTAAAAGAGACCCAGTACTTC.

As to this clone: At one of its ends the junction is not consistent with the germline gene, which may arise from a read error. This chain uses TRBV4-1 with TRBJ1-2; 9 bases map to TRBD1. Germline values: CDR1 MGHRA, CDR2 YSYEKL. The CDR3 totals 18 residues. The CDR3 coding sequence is TGCGCCAGCAGCAAAGAGTCTGGACAGGGGTCCTTTAACTATGGCTACACCTTC. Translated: CASSKESGQGSFNYGYTF.

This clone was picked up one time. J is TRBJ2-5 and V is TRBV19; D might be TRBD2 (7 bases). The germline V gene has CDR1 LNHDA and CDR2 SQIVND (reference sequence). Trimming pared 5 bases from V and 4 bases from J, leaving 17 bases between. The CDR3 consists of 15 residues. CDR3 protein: CASSPGGARGETQYF. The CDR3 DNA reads TGTGCCAGTAGTCCTGGGGGGGCCAGGGGAGAGACCCAGTACTTC.

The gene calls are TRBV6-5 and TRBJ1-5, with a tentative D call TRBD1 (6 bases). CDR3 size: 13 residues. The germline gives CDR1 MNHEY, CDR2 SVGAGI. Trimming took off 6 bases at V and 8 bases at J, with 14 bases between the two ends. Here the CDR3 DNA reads TGTGCCAGCAGAGGCACAGGGTATGAGCCCCAGCATTTT. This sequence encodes CASRGTGYEPQHF.

This CDR3 reads CASSDSTGSNQPQHF. Written as DNA, the CDR3 is TGCGCCAGCAGTGACTCGACAGGCAGCAATCAGCCCCAGCATTTT. The chain combines TRBV10-2 with TRBJ1-5; maybe TRBD1 (6 bases). V was shortened by 3 bases and J by 1 base, with 10 bases between the two germline ends. The CDR3 consists of 15 residues. Germline-derived CDR1 and CDR2 are WSHSY and SAAADI.

Written as DNA, the CDR3 is TGCGCCAGCAGTCCCGGGACACTTTATCAGCCCCAGCATTTT. It specifies CASSPGTLYQPQHF. The chain joins TRBV10-1 to TRBJ1-5, with D possibly matching TRBD1 (6 bases). The CDR3 has 14 amino acids. Germline CDR1 and CDR2: WNHNN and SYGVQD (reference sequence). The ends were cut back, 5 bases at V and 5 bases at J, with 13 bases in the middle.

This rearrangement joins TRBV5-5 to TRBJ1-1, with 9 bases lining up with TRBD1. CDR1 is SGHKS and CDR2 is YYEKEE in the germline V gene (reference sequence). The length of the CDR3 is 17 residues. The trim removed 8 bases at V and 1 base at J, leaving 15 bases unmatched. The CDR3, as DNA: TGTGCCAGTTCCCCACGACAGGGGGGAGCGACGAACACTGAAGCTTTCTTT. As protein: CASSPRQGGATNTEAFF.

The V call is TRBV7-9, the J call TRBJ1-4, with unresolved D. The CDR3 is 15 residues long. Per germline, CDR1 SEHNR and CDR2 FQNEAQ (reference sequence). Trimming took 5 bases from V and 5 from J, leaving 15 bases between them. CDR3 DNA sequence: TGTGCCAGCAGCCAGAGGGCAGGCACGAATGAAAAACTGTTTTTT. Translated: CASSQRAGTNEKLFF.

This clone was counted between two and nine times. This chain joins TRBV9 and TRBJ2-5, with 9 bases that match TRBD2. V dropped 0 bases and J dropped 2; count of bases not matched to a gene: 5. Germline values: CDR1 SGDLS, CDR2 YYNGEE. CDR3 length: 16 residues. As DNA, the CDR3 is TGTGCCAGCAGCGTAGCTACAACTAGCGGGCAAGAGACCCAGTACTTC. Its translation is CASSVATTSGQETQYF.

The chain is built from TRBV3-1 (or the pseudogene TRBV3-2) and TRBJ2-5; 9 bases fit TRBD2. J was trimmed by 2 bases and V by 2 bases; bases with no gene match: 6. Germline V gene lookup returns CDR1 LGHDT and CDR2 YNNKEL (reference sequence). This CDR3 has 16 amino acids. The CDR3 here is CASSQRLAGGQETQYF. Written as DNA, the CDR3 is TGTGCCAGCAGCCAAAGGTTGGCGGGGGGGCAAGAGACCCAGTACTTC.

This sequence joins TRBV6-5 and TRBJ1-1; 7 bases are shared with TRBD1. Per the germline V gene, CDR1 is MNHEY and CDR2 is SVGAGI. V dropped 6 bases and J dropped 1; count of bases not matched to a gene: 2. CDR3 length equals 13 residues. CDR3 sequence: CASRTGRNTEAFF. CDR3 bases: TGTGCCAGCAGGACAGGGAGGAACACTGAAGCTTTCTTT.

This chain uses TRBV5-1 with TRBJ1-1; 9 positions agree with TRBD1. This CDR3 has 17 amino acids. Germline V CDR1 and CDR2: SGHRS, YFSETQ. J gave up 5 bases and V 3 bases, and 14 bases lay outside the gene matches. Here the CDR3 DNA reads TGCGCCAGCAGCTCGTCCGGGACAGGGAAGGTGGTTACTGAAGCTTTCTTT. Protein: CASSSSGTGKVVTEAFF.

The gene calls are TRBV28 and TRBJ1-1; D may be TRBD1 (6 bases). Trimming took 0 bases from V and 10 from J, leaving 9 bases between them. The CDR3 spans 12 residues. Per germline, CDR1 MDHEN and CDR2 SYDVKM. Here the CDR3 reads CASSLWQGRAFF. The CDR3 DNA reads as TGTGCCAGCAGTTTATGGCAGGGGAGAGCTTTCTTT.

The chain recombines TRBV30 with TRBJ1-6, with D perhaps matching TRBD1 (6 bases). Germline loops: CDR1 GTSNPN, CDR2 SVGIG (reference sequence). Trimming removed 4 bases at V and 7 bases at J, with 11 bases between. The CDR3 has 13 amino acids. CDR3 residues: CAWTGVGNSPLHF. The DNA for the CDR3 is TGTGCCTGGACAGGGGTCGGGAATTCACCCCTCCACTTT.

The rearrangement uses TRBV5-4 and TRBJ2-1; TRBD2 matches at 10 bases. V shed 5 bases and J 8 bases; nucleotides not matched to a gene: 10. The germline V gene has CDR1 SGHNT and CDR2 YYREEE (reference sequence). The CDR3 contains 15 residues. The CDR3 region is CASSISGGIIYEQFF. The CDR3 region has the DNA TGTGCCAGCAGTATTAGCGGGGGGATCATCTATGAGCAGTTCTTC.